The 14 T cell receptor beta chains listed next were all sequenced from one sample in a study of cytomegalovirus exposure and HLA in healthy donors. Primers included in the PCR were 60 Vbeta and 13 Jbeta primers. TCRdb's table, derived via immunoSEQ multiplex PCR, lists solely in-frame clones and lacks some. The sample yields 110,000 to 150,000 clones, less than 10% seen once. Sequenced input: PBMCs. The receptor source for this set is a male donor in good health and CMV-seronegative.

The chain employs TRBV7-2 and TRBJ1-5; D is unresolved. The CDR3 covers 15 residues. The V and J ends lost 5 bases and 3 bases respectively, with 14 bases between them. Germline V gene sequence: CDR1 SGHTA, CDR2 FQGNSA. The CDR3 is CASSLTPQLNQPQHF. The CDR3 region has the DNA TGTGCCAGCAGCCTGACACCACAGCTCAATCAGCCCCAGCATTTT. The full variable domain, with the rest looked up from reference TRBV7-2 and TRBJ1-5, is GAGVSQSPSNKVTEKGKDVELRCDPISGHTALYWYRQSLGQGLEFLIYFQGNSAPDKSGLPSDRFSAERTGGSVSTLTIQRTQQEDSAVYLCASSLTPQLNQPQHFGDGTRLSIL.

J is TRBJ2-7 and V is TRBV4-1; TRBD2 matches 7 bases. J lost 0 bases, V lost 4 bases, and 9 bases had no gene match. From germline, CDR1 is MGHRA and CDR2 YSYEKL. The CDR3 runs to 16 residues. The DNA for the CDR3 is TGCGCCAGCAGCCCCTTAGCGGGCGGGAGCTCCTACGAGCAGTACTTC. This codes for CASSPLAGGSSYEQYF.

The chain carries TRBV5-1 and TRBJ2-1; D might be TRBD1 (5 bases). CDR1 and CDR2 (germline): SGHRS, YFSETQ. This CDR3 is 14 amino acids long. Between the trimmed V and J ends, which lost 1 base and 8 bases, there was a span of 13 bases. CDR3 in DNA: TGCGCCAGCAGCTTGACAGGAAGTTACGATGAGCAGTTCTTC. The encoded protein is CASSLTGSYDEQFF.

This chain joins TRBV18 and TRBJ2-1; 7 bases align to TRBD1. The V and J ends lost 1 base and 0 bases, in that order; junction bases with no gene match: 9. CDR1 and CDR2 from the germline V gene are KGHSH and LQKENI. There are 18 residues in the CDR3. CDR3 in amino acids: CASSPRYVRGSSYNEQFF. In DNA, the CDR3 is TGTGCCAGCTCACCACGATATGTCAGGGGGAGCTCCTACAATGAGCAGTTCTTC.

A few counts support this clone. The chain joins TRBV4-1 to TRBJ2-1, with TRBD2 matching over 10 bases. The CDR3 runs 16 residues. Germline loops: CDR1 MGHRA, CDR2 YSYEKL. V was clipped by 3 bases and J by 6 bases; unmatched bases: 8. The CDR3 DNA reads as TGCGCCAGCAGCCACCGCGAAGCGGGGGGGCCCAATGAGCAGTTCTTC. Translated, it gives CASSHREAGGPNEQFF.

This clone appeared a few times. This chain connects TRBV27 to TRBJ1-1; 8 positions agree with TRBD1. Looked up from germline, CDR1 is MNHEY and CDR2 is SMNVEV (reference sequence). With 3 bases clipped from V and 0 bases from J, the junction kept 12 bases outside the gene matches. The CDR3 is 18 residues long. The CDR3 coding sequence is TGTGCCAGCAGTTTGACGGGACAGGAGTATGACATGAACACTGAAGCTTTCTTT. Its translation: CASSLTGQEYDMNTEAFF.

This clone was seen only a few times. The rearrangement links TRBV28 to TRBJ2-7, with a weak D call TRBD2 (5 bases). The CDR3 is 13 residues long. Germline CDR1 MDHEN, CDR2 SYDVKM. The V gene lost 6 bases and the J gene lost 3 bases, with 12 bases spanning the gap. The CDR3 sequence is CASSPRGGYEQYF. CDR3 in DNA: TGTGCCAGCAGCCCACGCGGAGGCTACGAGCAGTACTTC.

This chain uses TRBV10-2 with TRBJ2-6; D uncertain. Germline CDR1 is WSHSY and CDR2 is SAAADI. The CDR3 totals 14 residues. The V and J ends lost 7 bases and 2 bases respectively, with 9 bases between them. The chain's CDR3 is CASKALPGANVLTF. The CDR3 DNA reads as TGCGCCAGCAAAGCATTACCTGGGGCCAACGTCCTGACTTTC.

This chain connects TRBV11-2 to TRBJ2-1; the match to TRBD2 covers 8 bases. J gave up 8 bases and V 6 bases, and 12 bases lay outside the gene matches. Germline CDR1 and CDR2: SGHAT and FQNNGV. CDR3 length: 15 amino acids. This CDR3 is CASRGWSGRLDEQFF. The CDR3 nucleotides read TGTGCCAGCAGGGGGTGGAGCGGGAGACTCGATGAGCAGTTCTTC.

The gene calls are TRBV7-9 and TRBJ2-7; D unresolved. The CDR3 has 13 amino acids. V gave up 2 bases and J gave up 1 base, with 6 bases separating them. CDR1 is SEHNR, CDR2 FQNEAQ, per germline (reference sequence). CDR3 sequence reads: CASSLQVSYEQYF. The CDR3 region has the DNA TGTGCCAGCAGCTTACAGGTTTCCTACGAGCAGTACTTC.

V usage is TRBV7-9 and J usage is TRBJ1-5, with D tentatively TRBD1 (5 bases). CDR3 length: 15 residues. Trimming pared 5 bases from V and 4 bases from J, leaving 15 bases between. CDR1 is SEHNR, CDR2 FQNEAQ, per germline (reference sequence). The CDR3 DNA reads as TGTGCCAGCAGCCCCGCTTGGGGGGAAAATCAGCCCCAGCATTTT. Translated: CASSPAWGENQPQHF.

J is TRBJ1-6 and V is TRBV5-1; D is uncertain. V gave up 0 bases and J gave up 8 bases, with 15 bases separating them. This CDR3 spans 16 amino acids. Germline V gene sequence: CDR1 SGHRS, CDR2 YFSETQ. The CDR3 DNA reads TGCGCCAGCAGCTTGGCCTTGGTGACTCGGGATTCACCCCTCCACTTT. Translating gives CASSLALVTRDSPLHF.

This chain connects TRBV19 to TRBJ1-5; 7 nucleotides align to TRBD1. V lost 7 bases, J lost 3 bases, and 12 bases stayed unmatched. Germline V gives CDR1 LNHDA, CDR2 SQIVND (reference sequence). CDR3 length: 16 residues. This chain's CDR3 is CASNSETGLINQPQHF. In DNA, the CDR3 is TGTGCCAGTAACTCTGAGACAGGGCTGATCAATCAGCCCCAGCATTTT.

Here the CDR3 DNA reads TGTGCCAGCAGCCTCGACTACTATGGCTACACCTTC. Translation gives CASSLDYYGYTF. The chain couples TRBV28 to TRBJ1-2; D remains ambiguous. The CDR3 loop spans 12 amino acids. Germline-derived CDR1 and CDR2 are MDHEN and SYDVKM. Trimming left V 6 bases short and J 3 bases short, with 8 bases between.